These 13 T cell receptor beta chains originate from one sample sequenced in a study of cytomegalovirus exposure and HLA in healthy donors. In the PCR, 60 Vbeta and 13 Jbeta primers were used. Repertoires were generated with immunoSEQ multiplex PCR, while TCRdb's copy carries only in-frame clones and drops some. The sample carries approximately 110,000 clones, around four fifths recorded once. What was sequenced was PBMCs. The receptor source for this set is a woman aged 35 to 49 in good health and CMV-seronegative.

A few counts support this clone. The CDR3 DNA is TGTGCCAGTAGTACCCCCGGCAGGAACAACAATGAGCAGTTCTTC. Translating it yields CASSTPGRNNNEQFF. This chain joins TRBV19 and TRBJ2-1, with no clear D. This CDR3 is built from 15 residues. V dropped 4 bases and J dropped 5 bases, with 15 bases sitting between them. Germline V CDR1 and CDR2: LNHDA, SQIVND (reference sequence).

V gene TRBV6-5 combines with J gene TRBJ1-1, with D possibly being TRBD1 (5 bases). This CDR3 has 12 residues. Germline V gene lookup returns CDR1 MNHEY and CDR2 SVGAGI. V lost 2 bases to trimming and J lost 7 bases, with 8 bases between them. The CDR3 nucleotides read TGTGCCAGCAGTTACGGGGGGGGTGAAGCTTTCTTT. This codes for CASSYGGGEAFF.

The gene calls are TRBV4-2 and TRBJ2-5, with 12 bases lining up with TRBD2. Trimming cost V 4 bases and J 3 bases; bases outside gene matches: 9. CDR1 LGHNA and CDR2 YNFKEQ come from the germline V gene. This CDR3 spans 17 amino acids. The CDR3 loop reads CASSRSTSGGPKETQYF. The CDR3 bases are TGTGCCAGCAGCCGCTCGACTAGCGGGGGTCCCAAAGAGACCCAGTACTTC.

This chain joins TRBV28 and TRBJ2-7; D ambiguous. V lost 4 bases, J lost 3 bases, and 10 bases lay in between. This CDR3 is 13 amino acids long. CDR1 and CDR2 (germline): MDHEN, SYDVKM. The CDR3 region has the DNA TGTGCCAGCAGTTCCTTGACGGGCTACGAGCAGTACTTC. This sequence encodes CASSSLTGYEQYF.

This clone appeared once. V gene TRBV5-1 combines with J gene TRBJ1-2; a weak D match, TRBD1 (6 bases). Germline CDR1 SGHRS, CDR2 YFSETQ. V lost 3 bases to trimming and J lost 4 bases, with 16 bases between them. The CDR3 covers 15 residues. Here the CDR3 DNA reads TGCGCCAGCAGCTCCGGGACACCCCGCGGCTATGGCTACACCTTC. Translation gives CASSSGTPRGYGYTF. Combining the CDR3 with reference TRBV5-1 and TRBJ1-2 gives the whole variable domain KAGVTQTPRYLIKTRGQQVTLSCSPISGHRSVSWYQQTPGQGLQFLFEYFSETQRNKGNFPGRFSGRQFSNSRSEMNVSTLELGDSALYLCASSSGTPRGYGYTFGSGTRLTVV.

This chain connects TRBV2 to TRBJ1-1, with D perhaps TRBD1 (6 bases). The CDR3 totals 14 residues. V lost 4 bases to trimming and J lost 1 base, with 10 bases between them. Per germline, CDR1 SNHLY and CDR2 FYNNEI. In DNA form, the CDR3 reads TGTGCCAGCAGTGTAGAACAGGGGAACACTGAAGCTTTCTTT. This encodes CASSVEQGNTEAFF.

The chain joins TRBV9 to TRBJ2-2; 8 bases are shared with TRBD2. Germline V gene lookup returns CDR1 SGDLS and CDR2 YYNGEE. The CDR3 runs to 18 residues. The ends lost 0 bases at V and 2 bases at J; junction bases unmatched: 9. The chain's CDR3 is CASSVGPPLAGNTGELFF. The CDR3 DNA reads TGTGCCAGCAGCGTAGGGCCCCCCCTAGCGGGCAACACCGGGGAGCTGTTTTTT.

The chain has TRBV7-9 and TRBJ2-7, with 9 bases fitting TRBD2. Unmatched junction bases numbered 4, after V lost 5 bases and J lost 2 bases. Germline loops: CDR1 SEHNR, CDR2 FQNEAQ (reference sequence). The CDR3 extends over 14 amino acids. Here the CDR3 reads CASSRLAETYEQYF. The CDR3, as DNA: TGTGCCAGCAGCCGACTAGCGGAGACCTACGAGCAGTACTTC. The complete variable domain, with remaining parts taken from reference TRBV7-9 and TRBJ2-7, reads DTGVSQNPRHKITKRGQNVTFRCDPISEHNRLYWYRQTLGQGPEFLTYFQNEAQLEKSRLLSDRFSAERPKGSFSTLEIQRTEQGDSAMYLCASSRLAETYEQYFGPGTRLTVT.

The CDR3 protein is CASSLGGAGSSYEQYF. For the CDR3, the DNA is TGTGCCAGCAGCTTGGGGGGGGCGGGGAGCTCCTACGAGCAGTACTTC. The V gene is TRBV7-3, the J gene TRBJ2-7; D is possibly TRBD2 (7 bases). Trimming cost V 3 bases and J 0 bases, with 15 bases left between them. Germline CDR1 SGHTA, CDR2 FQGTGA. CDR3 size: 16 residues.

The chain recombines TRBV2 with TRBJ1-5, with D hard to call. Germline CDR1 and CDR2: SNHLY and FYNNEI. The V and J ends lost 4 bases and 4 bases respectively, with 8 bases between them. The CDR3 consists of 13 residues. CDR3 region: CASSVLSNQPQHF. The DNA for the CDR3 is TGTGCCAGCAGTGTGCTGAGTAATCAGCCCCAGCATTTT.

The V gene is TRBV5-1, the J gene TRBJ2-7; 11 bases agree with TRBD1. There are 15 residues in the CDR3. Trimming removed 4 bases from V and 4 bases from J; junction bases left unmatched: 7. Germline lookup yields CDR1 SGHRS and CDR2 YFSETQ. CDR3 sequence reads: CASSGGQGGTYEQYF. In DNA form, the CDR3 reads TGCGCCAGCAGCGGGGGACAGGGGGGGACGTACGAGCAGTACTTC.

The chain combines TRBV5-1 with TRBJ2-1; 12 bases line up with TRBD2. CDR1 SGHRS and CDR2 YFSETQ come from the germline V gene. The CDR3 length is 15 residues. The J segment lost 1 base and the V segment lost 5 bases, leaving 1 base of the junction unmatched. The CDR3, as DNA: TGCGCCAGCAGGACTAGCGGGGGATCCTACAATGAGCAGTTCTTC. Translated: CASRTSGGSYNEQFF.

The V call is TRBV5-6, the J call TRBJ2-1; TRBD2 matches at 7 bases. Germline CDR1 reads SGHDT; CDR2 reads YYEEEE. J gave up 0 bases and V 4 bases, and 10 bases lay outside the gene matches. This CDR3 region has 17 residues. The CDR3 here is CASSRPKGGSSYNEQFF. The CDR3 DNA reads as TGTGCCAGCAGCCGGCCCAAGGGCGGGAGCTCCTACAATGAGCAGTTCTTC.